This T cell receptor (beta chain) was identified during a study of radiotherapy plus CTLA-4 blockade in lung cancer. About the study: Around 19% of enrolled patients responded objectively, and 31% had disease control.

Profiling relied on immunoSEQ multiplex PCR, and the TCRdb table lists in-frame clones only, not all of them. Of about 97,000 clones in the sample, roughly 79% are singletons; the top ten hold around 2.7%. Study-wide results and limits: According to reports, early shifts in blood T cell clones, alongside interferon-beta, forecast response most accurately. Tumor-origin TCR clones grew in blood after radiotherapy plus ipilimumab.

Of note for this clone: Its antigen is currently unknown.

CDR3 size: 15 residues. Germline loops: CDR1 SNHLY, CDR2 FYNNEI. V lost 5 bases and J 5 bases, leaving 18 bases between the germline ends. In chemo-refractory metastatic non-small-cell lung cancer, patients got ipilimumab CTLA-4 blockade together with focal radiation. V gene TRBV2 combines with J gene TRBJ2-5; possibly TRBD1 for D (6 bases). This sample comprised peripheral blood, obtained from a patient treated with radiotherapy plus ipilimumab. The clonotype comes from a human donor with non-small cell lung cancer who had a partial response to radiotherapy plus ipilimumab. Some clones in this sample may be carry-over from other donors' samples. CDR3 nucleotide sequence: TGTGCCAGCAGTAGTTTAGGGACAATTAAGGAGACCCAGTACTTC. It yields the protein CASSSLGTIKETQYF.